Below, 7 T cell receptor beta chains from the same sample are listed, as sequenced in a study of blood T cells in healthy people across ages. A second PCR, run for about 7 to 11 cycles, used a sample-barcoded 5' primer plus a J-beta primer mix. TCRdb fed the 5' RACE reads into MiXCR, producing one record per CDR3 protein. Found here are some 760,000 distinct CDR3 sequences, 20% to 25% of them singletons; the top ten hold under 10%. Another study also made use of these data, one on T cells of mothers and their children.

Specimen: blood. Receptor source: a boy aged 5 to 17 in good health.

J is TRBJ2-5 and V is TRBV7-2; 7 nucleotides match TRBD1. V trimming: 4 bases; J trimming: 5 bases; junction bases outside the gene matches: 4. Germline V CDR1 and CDR2: SGHTA, FQGNSA. CDR3 length: 13 residues. CDR3 sequence (DNA): TGTGCCAGCAGCTACCAGGGGGAGGAGACCCAGTACTTC. This gives the protein CASSYQGEETQYF.

The chain has TRBV5-1 and TRBJ1-4; 7 bases are a match to TRBD1. The CDR3 has 16 residues. Germline values: CDR1 SGHRS, CDR2 YFSETQ. J gave up 3 bases and V 1 base, and 6 bases lay outside the gene matches. The CDR3 sequence is CASSLNRQGPNEKLFF. Here the CDR3 DNA reads TGCGCCAGCAGCTTGAACCGACAGGGCCCTAATGAAAAACTGTTTTTT. The entire variable domain, with the rest obtained from reference TRBV5-1 and TRBJ1-4, is as follows: KAGVTQTPRYLIKTRGQQVTLSCSPISGHRSVSWYQQTPGQGLQFLFEYFSETQRNKGNFPGRFSGRQFSNSRSEMNVSTLELGDSALYLCASSLNRQGPNEKLFFGSGTQLSVL.

The genes are TRBV2 and TRBJ2-7, with D perhaps matching TRBD1 (5 bases). V was trimmed by 7 bases and J by 7 bases, leaving 20 bases between them. The CDR3 has 14 amino acids. In germline, CDR1 is SNHLY, CDR2 FYNNEI. In DNA, the CDR3 is TGTGCCAGCATGGGGCAGGGTAAACCGTTGGAGCAGTACTTC. It encodes CASMGQGKPLEQYF.

This clonotype was counted between two and nine times. The V and J genes are TRBV18 and TRBJ1-2; D ambiguous. V was trimmed by 0 bases and J by 0 bases, leaving 14 bases between them. Germline CDR1 is KGHSH and CDR2 is LQKENI. The CDR3 runs 17 residues. The DNA of the CDR3 is TGTGCCAGCTCACCACCTGTTCAGTTAGGAGCTAACTATGGCTACACCTTC. It codes for CASSPPVQLGANYGYTF.

The chain has TRBV5-1 and TRBJ2-5, with 12 bases lining up with TRBD2. The ends lost 0 bases at V and 4 bases at J; junction bases unmatched: 4. The germline V gene encodes CDR1 SGHRS and CDR2 YFSETQ. The CDR3 sequence is 16 residues long. CDR3 DNA sequence: TGCGCCAGCAGCTTGGAGGCTAGCGGGGGGGCAGAGACCCAGTACTTC. Translating gives CASSLEASGGAETQYF.

The table lists this clonotype with a few counts. The chain carries TRBV4-1 and TRBJ2-3, with 9 bases that match TRBD2. CDR3 size: 17 residues. Germline V gene data show CDR1 as MGHRA and CDR2 as YSYEKL. Trimming cost V 3 bases and J 1 base; bases outside gene matches: 8. The CDR3, as DNA: TGCGCCAGCAGCCAGTACCTAGCGGGGCCGGGCACAGATACGCAGTATTTT. It codes for CASSQYLAGPGTDTQYF.

The sample holds a few counts of this clonotype. J is TRBJ2-5 and V is TRBV28; D may be TRBD1 or TRBD2 (5 bases each). Germline V gene sequence: CDR1 MDHEN, CDR2 SYDVKM. Trimming took off 6 bases at V and 3 bases at J, with 20 bases between the two ends. This CDR3 comprises 16 residues. CDR3 region: CASRGRGYQEKETQYF. CDR3 bases: TGTGCCAGCAGGGGTCGGGGCTACCAAGAAAAAGAGACCCAGTACTTC.